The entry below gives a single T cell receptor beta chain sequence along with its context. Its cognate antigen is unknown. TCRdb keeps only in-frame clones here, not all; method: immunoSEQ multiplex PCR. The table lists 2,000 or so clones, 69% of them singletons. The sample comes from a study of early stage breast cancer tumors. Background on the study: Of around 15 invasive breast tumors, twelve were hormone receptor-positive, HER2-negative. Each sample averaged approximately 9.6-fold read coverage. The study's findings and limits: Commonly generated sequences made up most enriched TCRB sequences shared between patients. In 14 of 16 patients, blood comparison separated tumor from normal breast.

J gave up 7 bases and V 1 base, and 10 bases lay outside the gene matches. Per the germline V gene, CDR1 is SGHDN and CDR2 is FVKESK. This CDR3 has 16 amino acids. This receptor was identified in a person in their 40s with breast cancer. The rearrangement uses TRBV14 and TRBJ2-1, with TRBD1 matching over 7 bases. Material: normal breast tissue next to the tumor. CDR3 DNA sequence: TGTGCCAGCAGCCAAGGTCGTGTGACAGGGTCAAATGAGCAGTTCTTC. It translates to CASSQGRVTGSNEQFF.